Shown below are 9 T cell receptor beta chains from a single sample sequenced in a study of T cell repertoires in cytomegalovirus infection. The antigens these receptors bind are not known. Each CDR3 protein is one row after TCRdb ran MiXCR on the reads. This table holds roughly 310,000 distinct CDR3 sequences, almost 30% found once. The specimen comprised cultured PBMCs, sampled from culture after CMV antigen stimulation. These receptors originate from a human donor in good health (CMV status not recorded). Some clones in this sample may be carry-over from other donors' samples.

The sample holds many counts of this clonotype. The chain joins TRBV11-2 to TRBJ2-6; D is possibly TRBD1 (5 bases). Per germline, CDR1 SGHAT and CDR2 FQNNGV. This CDR3 has 15 amino acids. Trimming took 2 bases from V and 0 from J, leaving 5 bases between them. CDR3 nucleotides: TGTGCCAGCAGCTTAAGGGGCTCTGGGGCCAACGTCCTGACTTTC. Its protein product is CASSLRGSGANVLTF.

The rearrangement links TRBV23-1 to TRBJ2-5; D is possibly TRBD1 (6 bases). TRBV23-1 is identified as an open reading frame with a role that is uncertain. V was trimmed by 8 bases and J by 4 bases, leaving 20 bases between them. The CDR3 runs to 15 residues. In DNA, the CDR3 is TGCGCCAGCCGCCGAACAACAGGGTCACGAGAGACCCAGTACTTC. It codes for CASRRTTGSRETQYF.

This chain joins TRBV6-1 and TRBJ1-6; a possible D gene is TRBD1 (5 bases). The CDR3 contains 16 residues. Per the germline V gene, CDR1 is MNHNS and CDR2 is SASEGT. With 3 bases removed from V and 0 bases from J, the gap between germline ends came to 9 bases. The CDR3 loop is CASSEEGHSYNSPLHF. For the CDR3, the DNA is TGTGCCAGCAGTGAGGAGGGGCACTCCTATAATTCACCCCTCCACTTT.

This clonotype was recorded many times. This chain connects TRBV7-2 to TRBJ2-1, with TRBD2 matching 8 bases. J lost 6 bases, V lost 3 bases, and 7 bases had no gene match. CDR3 length: 15 residues. Germline CDR1 SGHTA, CDR2 FQGNSA. The CDR3 nucleotides read TGTGCCAGCAGCTTGGGACGGGAGGGCTTCAATGAGCAGTTCTTC. This sequence encodes CASSLGREGFNEQFF.

This clonotype has a count of ten or more. V gene TRBV10-2 combines with J gene TRBJ1-5, with no clear D. Germline V gene data show CDR1 as WSHSY and CDR2 as SAAADI. Trimming took 1 base from V and 6 from J, leaving 4 bases between them. The CDR3 runs 12 residues. Here the CDR3 reads CASSELGQPQHF. As DNA, the CDR3 is TGCGCCAGCAGTGAGTTGGGTCAGCCCCAGCATTTT.

This chain links TRBV12-5 with TRBJ1-6; a weak D match, TRBD1 (5 bases). Per the germline V gene, CDR1 is LGHNT and CDR2 is FRNRAP. V lost 6 bases and J lost 6, with 12 bases in between. CDR3 length: 14 amino acids. The CDR3 here is CASGPGTVNSPLHF. CDR3 DNA sequence: TGTGCTAGTGGGCCCGGGACGGTTAATTCACCCCTCCACTTT.

This sequence joins TRBV11-2 and TRBJ1-1; D gene uncertain. Trimming removed 5 bases at V and 0 bases at J, with 16 bases between. Germline-derived CDR1 and CDR2 are SGHAT and FQNNGV. The CDR3 sequence is 16 residues long. The CDR3, as DNA: TGTGCCAGCAGCCCCTGGAAGGGCCGAGTGAACACTGAAGCTTTCTTT. As protein: CASSPWKGRVNTEAFF. The variable domain in full, with the rest retrieved from reference TRBV11-2 and TRBJ1-1, is EAGVAQSPRYKIIEKRQSVAFWCNPISGHATLYWYQQILGQGPKLLIQFQNNGVVDDSQLPKDRFSAERLKGVDSTLKIQPAKLEDSAVYLCASSPWKGRVNTEAFFGQGTRLTVV.

The chain is built from TRBV7-6 and TRBJ2-1; D is undetermined. The CDR3 loop spans 15 amino acids. The germline CDR1 and CDR2 sequences are SGHVS and FNYEAQ. The V end was cut by 1 base, the J end by 9 bases, with 16 bases between. The chain's CDR3 is CASSLDPRFSGEQFF. DNA for the CDR3: TGTGCCAGCAGCTTAGACCCCCGATTTAGTGGTGAGCAGTTCTTC.

This chain links TRBV7-9 with TRBJ2-3; D is uncertain. The V end lost 3 bases, the J end lost 3 bases, and 13 bases lay between the germline ends. Germline loops: CDR1 SEHNR, CDR2 FQNEAQ (reference sequence). There are 15 residues in the CDR3. The CDR3 bases are TGTGCCAGCAGCTTCGGCCCCCCCGGGACAGATACGCAGTATTTT. Protein sequence: CASSFGPPGTDTQYF.